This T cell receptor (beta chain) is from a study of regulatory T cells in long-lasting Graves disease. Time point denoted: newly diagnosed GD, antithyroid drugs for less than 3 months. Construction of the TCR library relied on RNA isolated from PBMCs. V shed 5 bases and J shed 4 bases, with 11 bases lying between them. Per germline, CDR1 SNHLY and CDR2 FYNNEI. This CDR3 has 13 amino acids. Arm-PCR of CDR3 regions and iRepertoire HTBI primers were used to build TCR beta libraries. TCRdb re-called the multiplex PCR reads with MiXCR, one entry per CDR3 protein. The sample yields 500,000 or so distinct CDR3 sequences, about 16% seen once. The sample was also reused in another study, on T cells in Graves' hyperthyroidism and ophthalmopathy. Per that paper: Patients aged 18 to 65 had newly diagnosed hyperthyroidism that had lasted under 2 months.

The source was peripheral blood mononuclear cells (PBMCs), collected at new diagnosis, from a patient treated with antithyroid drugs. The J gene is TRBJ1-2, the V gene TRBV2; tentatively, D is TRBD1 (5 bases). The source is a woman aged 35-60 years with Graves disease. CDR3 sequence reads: CASSQGDLYGYTF. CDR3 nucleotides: TGTGCCAGCAGTCAGGGAGATCTCTATGGCTACACCTTC.